A selection of T cell receptor beta chains follows, all from one sample in a study of vaccination effects on CD4 cells after COVID-19. The data were produced by immunoSEQ multiplex PCR, yet TCRdb's version contains in-frame clones alone and is incomplete. The table shows approximately 38,000 clones, with around 67% occurring only once. These TCRs' antigens remain unknown. Sequencing used CD4+ T cells from PBMCs cultured with a peptide pool, obtained before COVID-19 vaccination. The receptors were sampled from a human donor who had a prior SARS-CoV-2 infection. CDR3s include the opening cysteine and the closing phenylalanine or tryptophan. A D gene is named only where the DNA matches it firmly. Size is stated for part of the rows, as once, few or many counts, or as a class when the clone is expanded.

V gene	clone size	D gene	J gene	CDR3 DNA	CDR3 protein
TRBV3-1/TRBV3-2	NA	NA	TRBJ1-5	TGTGCCAGCAGCCAAACCATCGGGGGGCCCCAGCATTTT	CASSQTIGGPQHF
TRBV19	once	NA	TRBJ2-3	TGTGCCAGTAGTATGTGGGGGGCTAGCACAGATACGCAGTATTTT	CASSMWGASTDTQYF
TRBV19	NA	TRBD2	TRBJ2-2	TGTGCCAGTAGTATTGAGTTCTTCGGGGGACTAGCCGAGACGGTCGGGGAGCTGTTTTTT	CASSIEFFGGLAETVGELFF
TRBV19	NA	NA	TRBJ2-3	TGTGCCAGTAGTGCGACCGGGACAAACACAGATACGCAGTATTTT	CASSATGTNTDTQYF
TRBV11-3	NA	NA	TRBJ2-2	TGTGCCAGCAGCAACTACCGTGGTTACACCGGGGAGCTGTTTTTT	CASSNYRGYTGELFF
TRBV19	NA	NA	TRBJ1-4	TGTGCCAGTAGTATAGGGGAAAGGACAGCTCATGAAAAACTGTTTTTT	CASSIGERTAHEKLFF
TRBV5-6	NA	NA	TRBJ2-5	TGTGCCAGCAGCCTAGACCGCACGGAGACCCAGTACTTC	CASSLDRTETQYF
TRBV7-9	NA	TRBD1	TRBJ1-4	TGTGCCAGCAGCTCGCCTACAGGGGTTGGTGAAAAACTGTTTTTT	CASSSPTGVGEKLFF
TRBV7-3	NA	TRBD1	TRBJ1-2	TGTGCCAGCAGCTCCGAACCGGGACAGGGAAAAGGCTACACCTTC	CASSSEPGQGKGYTF
TRBV6-1	NA	NA	TRBJ2-2	TGTGCCAGCAGTGAGGTCAGGGACACCGGGGAGCTGTTTTTT	CASSEVRDTGELFF
TRBV30	medium-sized	NA	TRBJ2-7	TGTGCATCCCAATCGGGCGGCTACGAGCAGTACTTC	CASQSGGYEQYF
TRBV10-3	once	TRBD2	TRBJ2-3	TGTGCCATCAGTGAGATGGGACTAGCGGGGGCAGGACCAGATACGCAGTATTTT	CAISEMGLAGAGPDTQYF
TRBV10-3	NA	NA	TRBJ1-2	TGTGCCATCAGTGGAGGCAACTTAAACTATGGCTACACCTTC	CAISGGNLNYGYTF
TRBV4-2	few	TRBD1	TRBJ1-5	TGTGCCAGCAGCCAAGGCGCGGACAGGGTGGGTCAGCCCCAGCATTTT	CASSQGADRVGQPQHF
TRBV5-1	NA	TRBD1	TRBJ2-1	TGCGCCAGCAGCTTTGGCGGGACAGGGGACCATGAGCAGTTCTTC	CASSFGGTGDHEQFF
TRBV6-6	NA	NA	TRBJ2-7	TGTGCCAGCAGCTATGACAGCACCCCCGACTACGAGCAGTACTTC	CASSYDSTPDYEQYF
TRBV19	NA	NA	TRBJ2-1	TGTGCCAGTAGTATAGTCGGGGGAGAGCAGTTCTTC	CASSIVGGEQFF
TRBV9	NA	NA	TRBJ2-7	TGTGCCAGCAGCGTAGATGGCGGCTACGAGCAGTACTTC	CASSVDGGYEQYF
TRBV5-6	NA	TRBD1	TRBJ1-1	TGTGCCAGCACCTCCATAAAGACAGGGGGCACTGAAGCTTTCTTT	CASTSIKTGGTEAFF
TRBV7-9	NA	TRBD2	TRBJ2-1	TGTGCCAGCAGCTCTTATAGCGGGAGTGAGCAGTTCTTC	CASSSYSGSEQFF
TRBV19	NA	NA	TRBJ1-6	TGTGCCAGTAGTGGCAGAGGCCGCTCACCCCTCCACTTT	CASSGRGRSPLHF
TRBV2	few	NA	TRBJ1-1	TGTGCCGTTACCCGTCCTGAAGCTTTCTTT	CAVTRPEAFF
TRBV5-1	NA	TRBD2	TRBJ2-1	TGCGCCAGCAGCGTAGGAAGAACTAGCGGGAGTACATACAATGAGCAGTTCTTC	CASSVGRTSGSTYNEQFF
TRBV9	NA	NA	TRBJ2-6	TGTGCCAGCGCTCAAGGTACTGGGGCCAACGTCCTGACTTTC	CASAQGTGANVLTF
TRBV11-3	NA	NA	TRBJ1-5	TGTGCCAGCAGCTTAGGTGGCGGTCCAGAAAATCAGCCCCAGCATTTT	CASSLGGGPENQPQHF
TRBV7-9	NA	NA	TRBJ1-1	TGTGCCAGCAGCTTAAGAGAGGGACCTCGCTCTGAAGCTTTCTTT	CASSLREGPRSEAFF
TRBV18	once	TRBD1	TRBJ2-6	TGTGCCAGCTCACCAGCTCTACAGGGGACGATCAAATTTAGCTCTGGGGCCAACGTCCTGACTTTC	CASSPALQGTIKFSSGANVLTF
TRBV5-4	NA	TRBD1	TRBJ1-4	TGTGCCAGCAGCAACCTGGGACAGAGTAATGAAAAACTGTTTTTT	CASSNLGQSNEKLFF
TRBV18	NA	TRBD2	TRBJ2-7	TGTGCCAGCTCACCAACTTCTCCCGGGACTAGCGGGGGCTACGAGCAGTACTTC	CASSPTSPGTSGGYEQYF
TRBV9	NA	NA	TRBJ2-1	TGTGCCAGCAGCGACCCGGGGGCGGGGCAGTTCTTC	CASSDPGAGQFF
TRBV5-6	NA	TRBD1	TRBJ1-5	TGTGCCAGCAGCCTCCGGGACAGGGGCAATCAGCCCCAGCATTTT	CASSLRDRGNQPQHF
TRBV9	NA	NA	TRBJ2-1	TGTGCCAGCAGCGAGAGCTTGAGCTCCTACAATGAGCAGTTCTTC	CASSESLSSYNEQFF
TRBV7-9	few	TRBD2	TRBJ2-3	TGTGCCAGCAGCTTAGGGGGGACTAGCGTCACAGATACGCAGTATTTT	CASSLGGTSVTDTQYF
TRBV7-3	NA	TRBD1	TRBJ2-2	TGTGCCAGCAGCTTACAGCCCGGGGGCAGGGGGCGAACCGGGGAGCTGTTTTTT	CASSLQPGGRGRTGELFF
TRBV4-1	NA	NA	TRBJ2-5	TGCGCCAGCAGCCTTGAGAACCGGTACCAAGAGACCCAGTACTTC	CASSLENRYQETQYF
TRBV14	once	TRBD1	TRBJ2-5	TGTGCCAGCAGCATCGGACAGGGTTTTGAGACCCAGTACTTC	CASSIGQGFETQYF
TRBV7-9	NA	NA	TRBJ2-1	TGTGCCAGCAGCTCTACTCCACTGAGCTCCTACAATGAGCAGTTCTTC	CASSSTPLSSYNEQFF
TRBV19	NA	TRBD2	TRBJ2-7	TGTGCCAGTAGTATTGGCGGGGGACCCTACGAGCAGTACTTC	CASSIGGGPYEQYF
TRBV5-1	NA	TRBD1	TRBJ2-7	TGCGCCAGCAGCTTGGGGACAGGGGGCTCCTACGAGCAGTACTTC	CASSLGTGGSYEQYF
TRBV5-1	NA	NA	TRBJ2-3	TGCGCCAGCAGCCCTGGGGGTCCCACGACGGATACGCAGTATTTT	CASSPGGPTTDTQYF
TRBV3-1/TRBV3-2	NA	NA	TRBJ1-4	TGTGCCAGCAGCCCGGTGGGTACAACTAATGAAAAACTGTTTTTT	CASSPVGTTNEKLFF
TRBV7-2	NA	NA	TRBJ1-1	TGTGCCAGCAGCTTAGTCCAGGGGCAGACTGAAGCTTTCTTT	CASSLVQGQTEAFF
TRBV2	NA	NA	TRBJ1-5	TGTGCCAGCAGCCCATTAGGGAATCAGCCCCAGCATTTT	CASSPLGNQPQHF
TRBV4-2	NA	NA	TRBJ2-7	TGTGCCAGCAGCCAAGGGGCCGGGGGAAGCTACGAGCAGTACTTC	CASSQGAGGSYEQYF
TRBV7-9	NA	NA	TRBJ2-7	TGTGCCAGCAACCAAATTACCTACGAGCAGTACTTC	CASNQITYEQYF
TRBV20-1	NA	NA	TRBJ2-7	TGCAGTGCTAGTGGGTCAACTGGGTCTGGCTACGAGCAGTACTTC	CSASGSTGSGYEQYF
TRBV7-9	NA	NA	TRBJ1-1	TGTGCCAGCAGCACCGGACGTATAGAGGACACTGAAGCTTTCTTT	CASSTGRIEDTEAFF
TRBV7-2	NA	TRBD2	TRBJ2-5	TGTGCCAGCAGCTGGCTAGCGGGAGAGACCCAGTACTTC	CASSWLAGETQYF
TRBV11-3	NA	TRBD2	TRBJ2-5	TGTGCCAGCAGCTTAGGAGGACTAGCGGGAGGTCGGGAGACCCAGTACTTC	CASSLGGLAGGRETQYF
TRBV7-9	NA	NA	TRBJ2-2	TGTGCCAGCAGCCCCGTGGCGGCGGGGACCGGGGAGCTGTTTTTT	CASSPVAAGTGELFF
TRBV9	NA	TRBD2	TRBJ2-1	TGTGCCAGCAGCGCCGGGACTAGCCTGGACAATGAGCAGTTCTTC	CASSAGTSLDNEQFF
TRBV6-5	NA	NA	TRBJ2-1	TGTGCCAGCAGCCTTAGCTCCTACAATGAGCAGTTCTTC	CASSLSSYNEQFF
TRBV7-2	NA	NA	TRBJ1-2	TGTGCCAGCAACGCTAACTATGGCTACACCTTC	CASNANYGYTF
TRBV5-8	NA	TRBD2	TRBJ2-3	TGTGCCAGCAGCCTAGGGACTAGCGGGAGGAGCACAGATACGCAGTATTTT	CASSLGTSGRSTDTQYF
TRBV19	NA	NA	TRBJ1-2	TGTGCCAGTAGTATACCGACCGGGGTCGGTAACTATGGCTACACCTTC	CASSIPTGVGNYGYTF